This T cell receptor beta chain comes out of a study of T-cell memory formation after mild COVID-19. TCRdb reprocessed the 5' RACE reads via MiXCR and lists one record per CDR3 protein. Altogether about 100,000 distinct CDR3 sequences are present, around 10% being singletons, with the ten largest covering about 40%. This CDR3 is 16 amino acids long. The V and J ends lost 2 bases and 0 bases respectively, with 14 bases between them. From germline, CDR1 is SGHRS and CDR2 YFSETQ. The chain joins TRBV5-1 to TRBJ2-5; D unclear. This sequence originates from a man between 18 and 35 years old who had mild COVID-19 (a few samples of this study predate the infection). Cell type and time point are not known. Sequences were obtained from PBMCs or a T cell subset sorted from them (not recorded which). CDR3 amino acids: CASSFDQTTNQETQYF. In nucleotides, the CDR3 is TGCGCCAGCAGCTTTGACCAAACCACCAACCAAGAGACCCAGTACTTC. Full variable domain (outside the CDR3, taken from reference TRBV5-1 and TRBJ2-5): KAGVTQTPRYLIKTRGQQVTLSCSPISGHRSVSWYQQTPGQGLQFLFEYFSETQRNKGNFPGRFSGRQFSNSRSEMNVSTLELGDSALYLCASSFDQTTNQETQYFGPGTRLLVL.